This TCR beta chain was sequenced in a study of identical twins. Overall study results and limits: The study based its conclusions on cross-sectional statistical analysis and did not follow the same donors.

The table lists this clonotype with a few counts. Its antigen remains unidentified. Template switching (which added a universal primer site) was used, and cDNA carried unique molecular identifiers. TCRdb redid the calling of the 5' RACE reads with MiXCR, one entry per CDR3 protein. Here the sample spans hundreds of thousands of distinct CDR3 sequences, about 20% being singletons. Per germline, CDR1 SGHTA and CDR2 FQGNSA. There are 15 residues in the CDR3. Trimming removed 4 bases from V and 3 bases from J; junction bases left unmatched: 5. This sample was shared with a second study, whose subject was T cells expressing NK-cell markers. As reported in that work: The eight sequenced donors comprised seven who were HCMV-seropositive and one who was seronegative. The CD3+CD56-NKG2C+ fraction was also led by these clonotypes in several donors.

V is TRBV7-2 and J is TRBJ2-1; 8 bases agree with TRBD2. The clonotype originates from a woman aged 18-29 years in good health. Sequencing input: PBMCs. The CDR3 nucleotides are TGTGCCAGCAGCTCCTTCCGGGGGGGCTACAATGAGCAGTTCTTC. Translated: CASSSFRGGYNEQFF. The full variable domain, rest sourced from reference TRBV7-2 and TRBJ2-1, is GAGVSQSPSNKVTEKGKDVELRCDPISGHTALYWYRQSLGQGLEFLIYFQGNSAPDKSGLPSDRFSAERTGGSVSTLTIQRTQQEDSAVYLCASSSFRGGYNEQFFGPGTRLTVL.